This passage covers 24 T cell receptor beta chains from one sample sequenced in a study of blood T cells in healthy people across ages. Then a second PCR, running roughly 6 to 11 cycles, was carried out with a sample-barcoded 5' primer and a J-beta primer mix. A single record per CDR3 protein comes from TCRdb applying MiXCR to the 5' RACE reads. In the table there are about 1.4 million distinct CDR3 sequences, roughly 60% of which are singletons. Material for sequencing was blood. These receptors originate from a man younger than 35 in good health.

The J gene is TRBJ2-1, the V gene TRBV27; D possibly corresponds to TRBD2 (5 bases). V shed 3 bases and J shed 9 bases, with 15 bases lying between them. Germline loops: CDR1 MNHEY, CDR2 SMNVEV (reference sequence). This CDR3 region has 14 residues. This chain's CDR3 is CASSLALVVFEQFF. The DNA of the CDR3 is TGTGCCAGCAGTTTGGCACTAGTGGTATTTGAGCAGTTCTTC.

This clonotype appeared a few times. The chain recombines TRBV12-3 or TRBV12-4 with TRBJ2-7, with TRBD2 matching over 13 bases. V was pared by 6 bases and J by 6 bases, with 5 bases of the junction left unmatched. The CDR3 is made up of 14 amino acids. Here the CDR3 DNA reads TGTGCCAGCAGCCCGGGACTAGCGGGGTTCGAGCAGTACTTC. This gives the protein CASSPGLAGFEQYF.

The V and J genes are TRBV5-1 and TRBJ2-1; 7 bases are a match to TRBD1. CDR1 and CDR2 from the germline V gene are SGHRS and YFSETQ. With V trimmed by 4 bases and J by 5 bases, 6 bases remained unmatched. This CDR3 has 14 amino acids. CDR3 DNA sequence: TGCGCCAGCAGCATACAGACAGGGAACAATGAGCAGTTCTTC. This sequence encodes CASSIQTGNNEQFF.

J is TRBJ1-5 and V is TRBV21-1; the D segment call TRBD1 is taken from the table without a DNA check. TRBV21-1 is described as a pseudogene. This CDR3 region has 17 residues. The CDR3 DNA reads TGTGCCGGCAGCAAAGATTACAGGGTCTATAGCAATCAGCCCCAGCATTTT. Encoded protein: CAGSKDYRVYSNQPQHF.

The CDR3 bases are TGCGCCAGCAGCTTGGGACCTCAGGGAGGCGAGCAGTACTTC. It yields the protein CASSLGPQGGEQYF. The gene calls are TRBV5-1 and TRBJ2-5, with D perhaps TRBD2 (6 bases). The last part of the DNA fits TRBJ2-7 better; the J call may be wrong. The CDR3 totals 14 residues. Germline V gene data show CDR1 as SGHRS and CDR2 as YFSETQ.

The chain carries TRBV12-3 or TRBV12-4 and TRBJ1-2; possibly TRBD1 for D (5 bases). The CDR3 is 14 residues long. Trimming pared 1 base from V and 4 bases from J, leaving 10 bases between. For the CDR3, the DNA is TGTGCCAGCAGTTTAGGACAGACTACCTATGGCTACACCTTC. It is translated as CASSLGQTTYGYTF.

This chain joins TRBV14 and TRBJ2-7, with D perhaps TRBD1 (6 bases). Judging by the DNA end, TRBJ2-5 fits better; the J call may be wrong. The germline V gene has CDR1 SGHDN and CDR2 FVKESK. The CDR3 has 16 residues. CDR3 nucleotides: TGTGCCAGCAGCCAACACACCAGGGGTCTGGGGGAGACCCAGTACTTC. Translated, it gives CASSQHTRGLGETQYF.

The genes are TRBV3-1 and TRBJ2-1; tentatively, D is TRBD1 (5 bases). The CDR3 spans 16 residues. CDR1 and CDR2 (germline): LGHDT, YNNKEL (reference sequence). V lost 0 bases, J lost 5 bases, and 14 bases lay in between. The CDR3 DNA follows: TGTGCCAGCAGCCAAGACAGGGCCGAGATCAACAATGAGCAGTTCTTC. Translating gives CASSQDRAEINNEQFF.

The chain links TRBV7-9 to TRBJ1-4; tentative D call: TRBD1 (5 bases). Germline V CDR1 and CDR2: SEHNR, FQNEAQ (reference sequence). V gave up 1 base and J gave up 8 bases, with 11 bases separating them. CDR3 length: 14 amino acids. The DNA of the CDR3 is TGTGCCAGCAGCTTAGTTGGGGGTGAGGAAAAACTGTTTTTT. As protein: CASSLVGGEEKLFF.

This chain uses TRBV7-9 with TRBJ2-5, with D tentatively TRBD2 (5 bases). The better agreement between TRBJ2-7 and the DNA end casts doubt on the J call. Per the germline V gene, CDR1 is SEHNR and CDR2 is FQNEAQ (reference sequence). The CDR3 has 12 amino acids. CDR3 loop: CASSSLAREQYF. The DNA for the CDR3 is TGTGCCAGCAGCTCGTTAGCGCGCGAGCAGTACTTC.

The J gene is TRBJ2-3, the V gene TRBV27, with D tentatively TRBD1 (6 bases). The CDR3 runs 15 residues. The germline V gene has CDR1 MNHEY and CDR2 SMNVEV (reference sequence). Trimming pared 6 bases from V and 0 bases from J, leaving 13 bases between. The CDR3 nucleotides are TGTGCCAGCAGCGCCGGGACAATTAGCACAGATACGCAGTATTTT. The encoded protein is CASSAGTISTDTQYF.

In its sample, this clonotype was seen a few times. The V call is TRBV5-5, the J call TRBJ1-2, with D unresolved. Germline V gene lookup returns CDR1 SGHKS and CDR2 YYEKEE (reference sequence). The CDR3 has 14 amino acids. V lost 2 bases, J lost 3 bases, and 11 bases lay in between. The CDR3 loop reads CASSFGRTDYGYTF. CDR3 in DNA: TGTGCCAGCAGCTTTGGACGGACTGACTATGGCTACACCTTC. Drawing the rest from reference TRBV5-5 and TRBJ1-2, the complete variable domain is DAGVTQSPTHLIKTRGQQVTLRCSPISGHKSVSWYQQVLGQGPQFIFQYYEKEERGRGNFPDRFSARQFPNYSSELNVNALLLGDSALYLCASSFGRTDYGYTFGSGTRLTVV.

This clonotype came up a few times. The chain carries TRBV2 and TRBJ2-1; D is ambiguous. The CDR3 is 10 residues long. V was pared by 8 bases and J by 4 bases, with 3 bases between. Germline V lookup: CDR1 SNHLY, CDR2 FYNNEI. Here the CDR3 reads CASEYNEQFF. In DNA, the CDR3 is TGTGCCAGCGAGTACAATGAGCAGTTCTTC. The variable domain in full, with the rest retrieved from reference TRBV2 and TRBJ2-1, is EPEVTQTPSHQVTQMGQEVILRCVPISNHLYFYWYRQILGQKVEFLVSFYNNEISEKSEIFDDQFSVERPDGSNFTLKIRSTKLEDSAMYFCASEYNEQFFGPGTRLTVL.

The V and J genes are TRBV7-9 and TRBJ2-7; 7 positions agree with TRBD2. J gave up 1 base and V 2 bases, and 11 bases lay outside the gene matches. The CDR3 spans 17 residues. The germline CDR1 and CDR2 sequences are SEHNR and FQNEAQ (reference sequence). The CDR3 bases are TGTGCCAGCAGCTTAAGAGGGAGGGGCCGGAGTTCCTACGAGCAGTACTTC. Amino acid sequence: CASSLRGRGRSSYEQYF.

V usage is TRBV6-1 and J usage is TRBJ2-7; TRBD1 matches 7 bases. The V segment lost 4 bases and the J segment 0 bases; nucleotides outside the gene matches: 6. From germline, CDR1 is MNHNS and CDR2 SASEGT. The CDR3 totals 15 residues. CDR3 sequence reads: CASSVVQGVSYEQYF. In DNA, the CDR3 is TGTGCCAGCAGTGTCGTCCAGGGGGTCTCCTACGAGCAGTACTTC.

This clonotype has just a few counts. The genes are TRBV27 and TRBJ2-4; D call uncertain. The DNA end favors TRBJ2-7, so the J call may be wrong. This CDR3 is built from 15 residues. CDR1 and CDR2 from the germline V gene are MNHEY and SMNVEV (reference sequence). The CDR3 nucleotides read TGTGCCAGCAGTTTATCGGTAGTCCCTGTATACGAGCAGTACTTC. Its protein is CASSLSVVPVYEQYF.

The V and J genes are TRBV20-1 and TRBJ2-4; TRBD2 matches 8 bases. Germline-derived CDR1 and CDR2 are DFQATT and SNEGSKA (reference sequence). The CDR3 is 11 residues long. Trimming removed 5 bases from V and 14 bases from J; junction bases left unmatched: 8. The chain's CDR3 is CSAGSGIGKYF. CDR3 sequence (DNA): TGCAGTGCTGGTAGCGGGATAGGAAAGTACTTC.

This clonotype was recorded many times. V gene TRBV5-1 combines with J gene TRBJ2-3, with TRBD1 matching 7 bases. With 4 bases clipped from V and 1 base from J, the junction kept 6 bases outside the gene matches. The CDR3 consists of 15 residues. The V gene's germline CDR1 is SGHRS and CDR2 YFSETQ. CDR3: CASSRQGGGTDTQYF. CDR3 DNA: TGCGCCAGCAGCCGACAAGGGGGCGGCACAGATACGCAGTATTTT.

This clonotype was detected only a few times. The chain has TRBV7-8 and TRBJ2-3; 10 positions agree with TRBD1. The CDR3 sequence is 15 residues long. The V segment lost 5 bases and the J segment 3 bases; nucleotides outside the gene matches: 5. Germline V gene sequence: CDR1 SGHVS, CDR2 FQNEAQ. As DNA, the CDR3 is TGTGCCAGCAGCATCGGACAGGGGGGAACAGATACGCAGTATTTT. Amino acids: CASSIGQGGTDTQYF.

The chain has TRBV20-1 and TRBJ2-1, with 11 bases matching TRBD2. CDR1 DFQATT and CDR2 SNEGSKA come from the germline V gene (reference sequence). After removal of 4 bases from V and 8 bases from J, the junction contained 13 bases not matched to a gene. The CDR3 is 16 residues long. The CDR3, as DNA: TGCAGTGCTACCCCCGTACAACTAGCGGGAGTCTATGAGCAGTTCTTC. Translated: CSATPVQLAGVYEQFF.

The genes are TRBV20-1 and TRBJ2-7; no clear D. This CDR3 is 16 amino acids long. V was clipped by 0 bases and J by 6 bases, with 21 bases between them. CDR1 is DFQATT and CDR2 is SNEGSKA in the germline V gene (reference sequence). The CDR3 coding sequence is TGCAGTGCTAGAGATATTTCGGTCGCAGCGTCACGCGAGCAGTACTTC. This encodes CSARDISVAASREQYF.

This chain uses TRBV9 with TRBJ2-3; TRBD2 aligns across 13 bases. Germline CDR1 and CDR2: SGDLS and YYNGEE. CDR3 length: 16 amino acids. Trimming took 3 bases from V and 2 from J; bases not matched to a gene: 3. CDR3 amino acids: CASSGLAGGTTDTQYF. The CDR3 DNA is TGTGCCAGCAGCGGACTAGCGGGGGGCACCACAGATACGCAGTATTTT.

This clonotype turned up a few times. The chain joins TRBV2 to TRBJ1-1, with D tentatively TRBD1 (5 bases). V lost 3 bases and J lost 4, with 6 bases in between. Germline CDR1 reads SNHLY; CDR2 reads FYNNEI. CDR3 length: 12 amino acids. The CDR3 reads CASSEQGTEAFF. The CDR3 DNA sequence: TGTGCCAGCAGTGAGCAGGGCACTGAAGCTTTCTTT.

The chain has TRBV6-2 or TRBV6-3 and TRBJ1-5; tentatively, D is TRBD1 (6 bases). The CDR3 loop spans 13 amino acids. Trimming cost V 7 bases and J 5 bases, with 12 bases left between them. Looked up from germline, CDR1 is MNHEY and CDR2 is SVGEGT. The CDR3 sequence: CASKLGGHQPQHF. In DNA form, the CDR3 reads TGTGCCAGCAAACTTGGGGGCCATCAGCCCCAGCATTTT.